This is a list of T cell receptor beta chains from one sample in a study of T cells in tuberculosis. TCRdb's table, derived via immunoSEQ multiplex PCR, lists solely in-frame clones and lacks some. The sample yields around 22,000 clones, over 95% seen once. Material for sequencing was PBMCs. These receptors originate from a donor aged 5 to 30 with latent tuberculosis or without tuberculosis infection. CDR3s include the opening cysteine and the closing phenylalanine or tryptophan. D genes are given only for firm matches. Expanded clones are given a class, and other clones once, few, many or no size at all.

CASSLRGCVSPVFPSRHEQYF	TGTGCCAGCAGCCTTAGGGGGTGTGTGAGTCCCGTCTTCCCATCTCGTCACGAGCAGTACTTC	21	-	TRBV21-1	-	TRBJ2-7
CASSYSRVGYNTEAFF	TGTGCCAGCAGTTACTCGCGGGTGGGCTACAACACTGAAGCTTTCTTT	16	-	TRBV6-5	-	TRBJ1-1
CASSFGVKETQYF	TGTGCCAGCAGCTTCGGGGTTAAAGAGACCCAGTACTTC	13	-	TRBV11-1	-	TRBJ2-5
CASSQYFPGYTF	TGTGCCAGCAGCCAATATTTTCCGGGCTACACCTTC	12	-	TRBV14	-	TRBJ1-2
CASSRLTPGDTEAFF	TGTGCCAGTAGTAGGCTTACCCCAGGGGACACTGAAGCTTTCTTT	15	-	TRBV19	-	TRBJ1-1
CASSMGQGPSGYTF	TGTGCCAGTAGTATGGGACAGGGCCCAAGTGGCTACACCTTC	14	TRBD1	TRBV19	-	TRBJ1-2
CAWRHGTVDSPLHF	TGTGCCTGGCGACACGGGACAGTCGATTCACCCCTCCACTTT	14	TRBD1	TRBV30	-	TRBJ1-6
CASSPSSTNEKLFF	TGTGCCAGCTCCCCTAGTTCAACTAATGAAAAACTGTTTTTT	14	-	TRBV18	-	TRBJ1-4
CASSSTGGGRNEQFF	TGTGCCAGCAGCTCTACAGGGGGGGGACGCAATGAGCAGTTCTTC	15	-	TRBV7-6	once	TRBJ2-1
CASSEAAGNSPLHF	TGTGCCAGCAGTGAAGCCGCGGGAAATTCACCCCTCCACTTT	14	-	TRBV6-1	-	TRBJ1-6
CASSVSPGTSVDEQFF	TGTGCCAGCAGTGTCAGTCCCGGGACTAGCGTCGATGAGCAGTTCTTC	16	TRBD2	TRBV6-4	-	TRBJ2-1
CASSSRQGHGYTF	TGTGCCAGCAGCTCCCGACAGGGACATGGCTACACCTTC	13	TRBD1	TRBV7-9	-	TRBJ1-2
CAWSVQGSTDTQYF	TGTGCCTGGAGTGTACAGGGCAGCACAGATACGCAGTATTTT	14	-	TRBV30	-	TRBJ2-3
CASSPRLISQGTQYF	TGCGCCAGCAGCCCTCGACTCATATCACAGGGTACGCAGTATTTT	15	-	TRBV4-1	-	TRBJ2-3
CASSLTGSAWYEQFF	TGCGCCAGCAGCTTAACAGGGTCCGCTTGGTATGAGCAGTTCTTC	15	-	TRBV5-1	-	TRBJ2-1
CASSGTSGTSTDTQYF	TGTGCCAGCAGTGGGACTAGCGGGACTAGCACAGATACGCAGTATTTT	16	TRBD2	TRBV6-6	-	TRBJ2-3
CASSFGTSGGWADTQYF	TGTGCCAGCAGTTTCGGGACTAGCGGGGGGTGGGCAGATACGCAGTATTTT	17	TRBD2	TRBV27	-	TRBJ2-3
CASSGPLLAGDRFF	TGTGCCAGCAGTGGCCCCCTACTAGCGGGGGACCGGTTCTTC	14	TRBD2	TRBV2	-	TRBJ2-1
CAWMGFEWGGEKLFF	TGTGCCTGGATGGGCTTTGAATGGGGCGGCGAAAAACTGTTTTTT	15	-	TRBV30	-	TRBJ1-4
CASSFDRGNGGYTF	TGTGCCAGCAGCTTCGACAGGGGGAACGGTGGCTACACCTTC	14	TRBD1	TRBV7-6	-	TRBJ1-2
CASSSLVTRGSSYNEQFF	TGTGCCAGCAGCTCCCTCGTAACGCGGGGGAGCTCCTACAATGAGCAGTTCTTC	18	TRBD2	TRBV5-6	-	TRBJ2-1
CASSTGQGSDTQYF	TGCGCCAGCAGCACTGGACAGGGATCAGATACGCAGTATTTT	14	TRBD1	TRBV5-1	-	TRBJ2-3
CASSIGQKNIQYF	TGTGCCAGTAGTATAGGACAGAAAAACATTCAGTACTTC	13	-	TRBV19	-	TRBJ2-4
CASSRDRVATDTQYF	TGTGCCAGCTCGAGGGACAGGGTTGCCACAGATACGCAGTATTTT	15	TRBD1	TRBV18	-	TRBJ2-3
CASSPQASGNTIYF	TGTGCCAGCAGCCCCCAAGCGTCGGGAAACACCATATATTTT	14	-	TRBV7-9	-	TRBJ1-3
CASVSGQTLGYGYTF	TGTGCCAGCGTATCCGGACAGACCCTTGGCTATGGCTACACCTTC	15	-	TRBV7-9	-	TRBJ1-2
CSVGQAGQPQHF	TGCAGCGTTGGCCAGGCAGGTCAGCCCCAGCATTTT	12	-	TRBV29-1	-	TRBJ1-5
CAISQDRDTEAFF	TGTGCCATCAGTCAGGACAGGGACACTGAAGCTTTCTTT	13	TRBD1	TRBV10-3	-	TRBJ1-1
CASSPTSGSSYEQYF	TGTGCCAGCAGCCCTACTAGCGGGTCCTCCTACGAGCAGTACTTC	15	TRBD2	TRBV7-8	few	TRBJ2-7
CASSLEGVYEQYF	TGCGCCAGCAGCTTGGAGGGAGTTTACGAGCAGTACTTC	13	-	TRBV5-1	-	TRBJ2-7
CASSLYSGSSYNSPLHF	TGTGCCAGCAGTTTATACTCGGGGTCCTCCTATAATTCACCCCTCCACTTT	17	-	TRBV27	once	TRBJ1-6
CASSSLTGLAGANVLTF	TGTGCCAGCAGCTCCTTGACAGGGCTGGCTGGGGCCAACGTCCTGACTTTC	17	TRBD1	TRBV5-6	-	TRBJ2-6
CAISTTTGQSGNTIYF	TGTGCCATCAGTACCACTACGGGACAGTCTGGAAACACCATATATTTT	16	TRBD1	TRBV10-3	-	TRBJ1-3
CASSLQGPPEAFF	TGCGCCAGCAGCCTACAGGGACCCCCTGAAGCTTTCTTT	13	-	TRBV5-1	-	TRBJ1-1
CASSQETGTGGEKLFF	TGTGCCAGCAGCCAAGAAACCGGGACAGGGGGTGAAAAACTGTTTTTT	16	TRBD1	TRBV4-2	once	TRBJ1-4
CASSLNGATEAFF	TGTGCCAGCAGCTTAAATGGGGCCACTGAAGCTTTCTTT	13	-	TRBV7-9	-	TRBJ1-1
CASSGDRATEAFF	TGTGCCAGCAGTGGGGACAGGGCCACTGAAGCTTTCTTT	13	TRBD1	TRBV6-5	-	TRBJ1-1
CASVYQQGLNTEAFF	TGTGCCAGCGTTTACCAACAGGGGCTTAACACTGAAGCTTTCTTT	15	TRBD1	TRBV2	-	TRBJ1-1
CASSDSGGAGTEAFF	TGTGCCAGCAGCGACTCAGGGGGCGCGGGCACTGAAGCTTTCTTT	15	TRBD1	TRBV9	-	TRBJ1-1
CASSKDREAYEQYF	TGTGCCAGCAGTAAGGACAGGGAGGCCTACGAGCAGTACTTC	14	TRBD1	TRBV6-5	few	TRBJ2-7
CASSPRRTDSNQPQHF	TGTGCCAGCTCACCTCGTCGGACAGATAGCAATCAGCCCCAGCATTTT	16	-	TRBV18	-	TRBJ1-5
CASSFLGGSNQPQHF	TGCGCCAGCAGCTTTTTGGGCGGGAGCAATCAGCCCCAGCATTTT	15	-	TRBV5-1	-	TRBJ1-5
CSVEGGDRGVGELFF	TGCAGCGTTGAAGGTGGGGACAGGGGGGTCGGGGAGCTGTTTTTT	15	TRBD1	TRBV29-1	-	TRBJ2-2
CASSRTGTGQETQYF	TGTGCCAGCAGTCGGACAGGGACAGGGCAAGAGACCCAGTACTTC	15	TRBD1	TRBV6-5	-	TRBJ2-5
CSHTKNTEAFF	TGCAGTCATACTAAGAACACTGAAGCTTTCTTT	11	-	TRBV20-1	-	TRBJ1-1
CATSRAEGTGGGDTQYF	TGTGCCACCAGCAGGGCCGAAGGGACAGGGGGGGGAGATACGCAGTATTTT	17	TRBD1	TRBV15	-	TRBJ2-3
CASSTGTGRAFF	TGTGCCAGCAGCACCGGGACAGGGAGAGCTTTCTTT	12	TRBD1	TRBV6-1	once	TRBJ1-1
CASSPRLYTDTQYF	TGTGCCAGCAGCCCAAGACTTTACACAGATACGCAGTATTTT	14	-	TRBV14	-	TRBJ2-3
CASSRGTNTGELFF	TGCGCCAGCAGCCGAGGAACGAACACCGGGGAGCTGTTTTTT	14	-	TRBV5-1	-	TRBJ2-2
CASRSTGNEQFF	TGTGCCAGCAGATCGACAGGGAATGAGCAGTTCTTC	12	TRBD1	TRBV6-1	-	TRBJ2-1